These T cell receptor beta chains were read from a single sample in a study of neurological immune-mediated disorders. In TCRdb, the 5' RACE reads were re-called with MiXCR into one record per CDR3 protein. The sample holds about 35,000 distinct CDR3 sequences, roughly 3.8% seen once. Sequencing was performed on PBMCs. These receptors were taken from a man under 40 with multiple sclerosis. Each CDR3 is given with its conserved first and last residue. The order of the fields is V gene, D gene, clone size, CDR3 length, J gene, CDR3 protein, CDR3 DNA. D genes are given only for firm matches. Expanded clones get a size class; other rows say once, few or many, or leave the size out.

TRBV7-9	TRBD1	many	14	TRBJ1-2	CASSLRTGNYGYTF	TGTGCCAGCAGCCTGAGGACAGGGAACTATGGCTACACCTTC
TRBV4-3	-	-	15	TRBJ2-7	CASSPTYGGTVEQYF	TGCGCCAGCAGCCCCACCTATGGGGGGACCGTAGAGCAGTACTTC
TRBV7-9	TRBD1	few	13	TRBJ1-2	CASSTRGSIGYTF	TGTGCCAGCAGCACCAGGGGGAGTATCGGCTACACCTTC
TRBV6-5	-	many	16	TRBJ2-7	CASSYLRMGLSYEQYF	TGTGCCAGCAGTTACCTCCGGATGGGGCTATCCTACGAGCAGTACTTC
TRBV24-1	TRBD1	many	14	TRBJ2-3	CATSDGGTGDTQYF	TGTGCCACCAGTGATGGGGGGACAGGGGATACGCAGTATTTT
TRBV20-1	TRBD2	-	13	TRBJ2-7	CSARRGGSYEQYF	TGCAGTGCCAGGCGCGGGGGCTCCTACGAGCAGTACTTC
TRBV5-1	TRBD1	many	15	TRBJ2-1	CASSTPGQTYNEQFF	TGCGCCAGCAGCACACCGGGACAGACCTACAATGAGCAGTTCTTC
TRBV18	-	many	15	TRBJ2-2	CASSPPRTTTGELFF	TGTGCCAGCTCACCACCCAGGACAACGACCGGGGAGCTGTTTTTT
TRBV7-2	-	many	14	TRBJ2-5	CASSSSGLRETQYF	TGTGCCAGCAGCTCATCGGGGCTGAGGGAGACCCAGTACTTC
TRBV21-1	-	many	14	TRBJ1-2	CASSSTGFGYGYTF	TGTGCCAGCAGCTCGACAGGTTTTGGGTATGGCTACACCTTC
TRBV7-8	TRBD1	few	16	TRBJ1-6	CASSSGQGELGSPLHF	TGTGCCAGCAGCTCAGGACAGGGGGAATTAGGATCACCCCTCCACTTT
TRBV7-3	TRBD1	many	16	TRBJ2-2	CASSLIGTGNTGELFF	TGTGCCAGCAGCTTAATTGGGACAGGGAACACCGGGGAGCTGTTTTTT
TRBV6-6	-	many	13	TRBJ1-5	CASSRDGNQPQHF	TGTGCCAGCAGCCGGGACGGGAATCAGCCCCAGCATTTT
TRBV24-1	TRBD2	many	18	TRBJ2-1	CATSDPGTSGTSYNEQFF	TGTGCCACCAGTGACCCTGGGACTAGCGGGACCTCCTACAATGAGCAGTTCTTC
TRBV20-1	TRBD1	many	13	TRBJ1-4	CSAYRGSNEKLFF	TGCAGTGCCTACAGGGGGAGCAATGAAAAACTGTTTTTT
TRBV9	-	many	13	TRBJ1-1	CASSGRENTEAFF	TGTGCCAGCAGCGGAAGAGAGAACACTGAAGCTTTCTTT
TRBV7-2	TRBD1	many	16	TRBJ2-1	CASSRTGAPSYNEQFF	TGTGCCAGCAGCCGGACAGGGGCCCCCTCCTACAATGAGCAGTTCTTC
TRBV9	-	-	14	TRBJ2-7	CASSARGETQWQYF	TGTGCCAGCAGCGCCAGGGGCGAGACCCAATGGCAGTACTTC
TRBV28	TRBD1	many	14	TRBJ2-7	CASSSGQGSYEQYF	TGTGCCAGCAGTTCCGGACAGGGTTCCTACGAGCAGTACTTC
TRBV5-1	-	many	14	TRBJ1-2	CASSEGPGKAGYTF	TGCGCCAGCAGCGAAGGCCCGGGGAAGGCAGGCTACACCTTC
TRBV7-9	-	many	16	TRBJ1-1	CASSLPLGRENTEAFF	TGTGCCAGCAGCTTACCCTTGGGGCGCGAGAACACTGAAGCTTTCTTT
TRBV12-3/TRBV12-4	-	many	12	TRBJ1-2	CASSFRVYGYTF	TGTGCCAGCAGTTTTCGGGTTTATGGCTACACCTTC
TRBV20-1	-	many	15	TRBJ1-4	CSAREMGAGREKLFF	TGCAGTGCTAGAGAGATGGGGGCGGGTAGAGAAAAACTGTTTTTT
TRBV12-3/TRBV12-4	TRBD1	many	16	TRBJ1-1	CASSLGTGGLNTEAFF	TGTGCCAGCAGTTTAGGGACAGGGGGCCTGAACACTGAAGCTTTCTTT
TRBV20-1	TRBD2	many	16	TRBJ2-3	CSARSKLAESTDTQYF	TGCAGTGCTAGATCAAAACTAGCGGAGAGCACAGATACGCAGTATTTT
TRBV7-2	TRBD2	many	16	TRBJ2-3	CASSARGGANVDTQYF	TGTGCCAGCAGCGCCCGCGGGGGGGCCAATGTAGATACGCAGTATTTT
TRBV20-1	-	many	13	TRBJ1-1	CSATNDPNTEAFF	TGCAGTGCTACAAATGACCCGAACACTGAAGCTTTCTTT
TRBV3-1	-	many	16	TRBJ1-6	CASSQDHPNSGSPLHF	TGTGCCAGCAGCCAAGATCATCCGAATTCCGGTTCACCCCTCCACTTT
TRBV20-1	TRBD1	many	12	TRBJ1-5	CSFGQGNQPQHF	TGCAGTTTCGGACAGGGCAATCAGCCCCAGCATTTT
TRBV10-3	-	many	16	TRBJ2-6	CAIPGEPRSGANVLTF	TGTGCCATCCCCGGTGAGCCCAGATCTGGGGCCAACGTCCTGACTTTC
TRBV7-6	-	many	16	TRBJ1-2	CASSLNNPGYPPGYTF	TGTGCCAGCAGCTTAAATAATCCGGGTTATCCTCCTGGCTACACCTTC
TRBV5-1	TRBD1	-	14	TRBJ1-4	CASGPGQGNEKLFF	TGCGCCAGCGGTCCGGGACAGGGGAATGAAAAACTGTTTTTT
TRBV5-1	-	-	15	TRBJ1-4	CASSPTGWTEEKLFF	TGCGCCAGCAGCCCGACGGGTTGGACAGAAGAAAAACTGTTCTTT
TRBV7-6	-	many	15	TRBJ2-1	CASSRQWDGGNEQFF	TGTGCCAGCAGCCGGCAATGGGACGGAGGGAATGAGCAGTTCTTC
TRBV20-1	-	many	13	TRBJ2-7	CSATPWAGYEQYF	TGCAGTGCTACGCCCTGGGCAGGGTACGAGCAGTACTTC
TRBV7-2	TRBD1	many	14	TRBJ1-2	CASSRGQGAYGYTF	TGTGCCAGCAGCCGAGGACAGGGGGCATATGGCTACACCTTC
TRBV12-3/TRBV12-4	-	many	14	TRBJ1-2	CASSLDPPGYGYTF	TGTGCCAGCAGTTTGGATCCGCCGGGCTATGGCTACACCTTC